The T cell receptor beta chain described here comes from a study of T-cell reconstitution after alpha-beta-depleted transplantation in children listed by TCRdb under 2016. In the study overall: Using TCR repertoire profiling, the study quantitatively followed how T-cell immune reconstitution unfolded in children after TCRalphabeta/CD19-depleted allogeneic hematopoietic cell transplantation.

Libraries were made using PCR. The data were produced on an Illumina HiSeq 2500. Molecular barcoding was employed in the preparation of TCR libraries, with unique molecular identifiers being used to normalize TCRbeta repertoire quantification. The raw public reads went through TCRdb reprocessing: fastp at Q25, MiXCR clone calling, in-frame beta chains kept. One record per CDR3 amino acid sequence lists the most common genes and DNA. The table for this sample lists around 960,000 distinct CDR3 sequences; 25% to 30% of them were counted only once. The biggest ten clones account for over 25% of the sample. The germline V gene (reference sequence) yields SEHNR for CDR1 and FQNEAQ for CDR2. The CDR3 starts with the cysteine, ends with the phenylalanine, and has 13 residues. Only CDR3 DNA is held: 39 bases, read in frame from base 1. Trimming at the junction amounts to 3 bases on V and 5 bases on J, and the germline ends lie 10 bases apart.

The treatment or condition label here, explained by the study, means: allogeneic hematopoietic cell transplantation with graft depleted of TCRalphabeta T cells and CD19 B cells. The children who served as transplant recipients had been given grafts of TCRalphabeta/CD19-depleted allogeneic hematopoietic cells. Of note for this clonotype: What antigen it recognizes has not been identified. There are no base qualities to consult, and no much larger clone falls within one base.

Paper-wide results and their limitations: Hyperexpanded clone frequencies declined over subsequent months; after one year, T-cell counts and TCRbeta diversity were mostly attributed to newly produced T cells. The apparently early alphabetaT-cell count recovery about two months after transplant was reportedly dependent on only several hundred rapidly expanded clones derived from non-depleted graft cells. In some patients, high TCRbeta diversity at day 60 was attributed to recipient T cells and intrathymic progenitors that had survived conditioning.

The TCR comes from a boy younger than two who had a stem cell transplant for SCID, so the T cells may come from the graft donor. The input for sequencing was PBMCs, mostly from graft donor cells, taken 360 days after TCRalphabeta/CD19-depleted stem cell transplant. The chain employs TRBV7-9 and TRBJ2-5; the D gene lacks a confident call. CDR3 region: CASSFPDGETQYF. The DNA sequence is TGTGCCAGCAGCTTCCCCGACGGGGAGACCCAGTACTTC. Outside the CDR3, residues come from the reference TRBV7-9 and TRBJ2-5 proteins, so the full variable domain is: DTGVSQNPRHKITKRGQNVTFRCDPISEHNRLYWYRQTLGQGPEFLTYFQNEAQLEKSRLLSDRFSAERPKGSFSTLEIQRTEQGDSAMYLCASSFPDGETQYFGPGTRLLVL.